This entry lists 3 T cell receptor beta chains sequenced from one sample in a study of blood T cells in healthy people across ages. The second PCR ran roughly 7 to 12 cycles with a sample-barcoded 5' primer and J-beta primers. One entry per CDR3 protein, called by TCRdb with MiXCR from the 5' RACE reads. The sample has roughly 2 million distinct CDR3 sequences, about 50% seen once; the top ten hold about 2.1%. Sequencing was carried out using blood. These TCRs come from a woman in her thirties or forties in good health.

This chain uses TRBV7-2 with TRBJ1-1; D not certain. The V end lost 1 base, the J end lost 7 bases, and 16 bases lay between the germline ends. CDR3 size: 15 residues. Germline V CDR1 and CDR2: SGHTA, FQGNSA. Here the CDR3 reads CASSLDVGPRNEAFF. In DNA, the CDR3 is TGTGCCAGCAGCTTAGATGTAGGGCCCAGAAATGAAGCTTTCTTT.

This clonotype appeared once. The chain couples TRBV4-2 to TRBJ2-1, with 12 bases lining up with TRBD2. The J segment lost 4 bases and the V segment lost 8 bases, leaving 3 bases of the junction unmatched. The germline gives CDR1 LGHNA, CDR2 YNFKEQ. CDR3 length: 14 residues. CDR3 sequence (DNA): TGTGCCAGCGCGACTAGCGGGGGTTACAATGAGCAGTTCTTC. Translated, it gives CASATSGGYNEQFF.

V usage is TRBV7-2 and J usage is TRBJ2-4; D tentatively reads TRBD1 or TRBD2 (5 bases each). The CDR3 runs to 16 residues. Germline loops: CDR1 SGHTA, CDR2 FQGNSA. V lost 2 bases, J lost 3 bases, and 14 bases lay in between. For the CDR3, the DNA is TGTGCCAGCAGCTTAAGAGGGGATCTAGTCAAAAACATTCAGTACTTC. It translates to CASSLRGDLVKNIQYF.